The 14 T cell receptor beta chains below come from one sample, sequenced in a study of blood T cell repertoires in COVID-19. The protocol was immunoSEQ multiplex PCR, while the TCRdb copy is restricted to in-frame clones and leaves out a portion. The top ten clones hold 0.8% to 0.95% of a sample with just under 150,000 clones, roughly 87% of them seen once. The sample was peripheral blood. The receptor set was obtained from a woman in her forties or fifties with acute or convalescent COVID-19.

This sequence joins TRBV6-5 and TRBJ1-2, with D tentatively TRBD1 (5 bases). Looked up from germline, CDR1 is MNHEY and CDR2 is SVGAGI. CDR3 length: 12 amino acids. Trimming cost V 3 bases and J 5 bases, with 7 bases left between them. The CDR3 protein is CASSYKGYGYTF. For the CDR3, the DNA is TGTGCCAGCAGTTATAAGGGGTATGGCTACACCTTC.

Written as DNA, the CDR3 is TGTGCCAGCTCACAAGAATGGGCTCCCACAGATACGCAGTATTTT. Its protein product is CASSQEWAPTDTQYF. The chain uses TRBV18 and TRBJ2-3; no firm D call. The CDR3 sequence is 15 residues long. V was trimmed by 4 bases and J by 2 bases, leaving 13 bases between them. Germline CDR1 and CDR2: KGHSH and LQKENI.

In DNA form, the CDR3 reads TGTGCCAGCTCACCACAAGTGGGCGACTATGGCTACACCTTC. Protein product: CASSPQVGDYGYTF. This chain connects TRBV18 to TRBJ1-2; no clear D. Germline V gene sequence: CDR1 KGHSH, CDR2 LQKENI. V gave up 1 base and J gave up 3 bases, with 9 bases separating them. CDR3 length: 14 amino acids.

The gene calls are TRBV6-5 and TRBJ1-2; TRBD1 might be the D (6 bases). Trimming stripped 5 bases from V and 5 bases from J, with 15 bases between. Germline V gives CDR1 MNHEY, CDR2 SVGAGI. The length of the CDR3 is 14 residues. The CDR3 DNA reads TGTGCCAGCAGTCGCCGCGGGGGCAATTATGGCTACACCTTC. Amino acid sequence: CASSRRGGNYGYTF.

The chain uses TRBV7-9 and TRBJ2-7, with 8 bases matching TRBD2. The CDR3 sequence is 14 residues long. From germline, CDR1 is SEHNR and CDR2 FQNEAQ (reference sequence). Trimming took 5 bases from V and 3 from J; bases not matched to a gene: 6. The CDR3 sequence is CASSGRTSSYEQYF. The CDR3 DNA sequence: TGTGCCAGCAGCGGCCGGACTAGCAGCTACGAGCAGTACTTC.

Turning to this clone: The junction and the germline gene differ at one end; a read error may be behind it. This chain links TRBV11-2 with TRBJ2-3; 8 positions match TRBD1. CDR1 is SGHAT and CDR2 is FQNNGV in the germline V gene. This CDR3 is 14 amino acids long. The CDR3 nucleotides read TGTGCCAGCACCTTACAGGGGGGCGGAGATACGCAGTATTTT. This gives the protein CASTLQGGGDTQYF.

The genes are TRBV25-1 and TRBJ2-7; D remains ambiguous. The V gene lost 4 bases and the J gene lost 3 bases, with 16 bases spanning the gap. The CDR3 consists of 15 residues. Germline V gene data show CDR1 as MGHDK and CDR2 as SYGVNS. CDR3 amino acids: CASSGPGLGFYEQYF. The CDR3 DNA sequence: TGTGCCAGCAGTGGCCCAGGTTTAGGCTTCTACGAGCAGTACTTC.

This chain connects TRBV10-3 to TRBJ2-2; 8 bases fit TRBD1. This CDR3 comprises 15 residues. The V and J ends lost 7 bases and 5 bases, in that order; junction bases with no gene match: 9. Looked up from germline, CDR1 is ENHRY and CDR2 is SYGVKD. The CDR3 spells CAINGQGGNTGELFF. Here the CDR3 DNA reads TGTGCCATCAACGGACAGGGAGGAAATACCGGGGAGCTGTTTTTT.

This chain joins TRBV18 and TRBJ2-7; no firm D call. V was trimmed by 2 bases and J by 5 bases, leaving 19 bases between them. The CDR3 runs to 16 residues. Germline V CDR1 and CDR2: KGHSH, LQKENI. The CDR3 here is CASSPLVDFPPDEQYF. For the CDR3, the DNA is TGTGCCAGCTCACCATTGGTAGACTTCCCTCCCGACGAGCAGTACTTC.

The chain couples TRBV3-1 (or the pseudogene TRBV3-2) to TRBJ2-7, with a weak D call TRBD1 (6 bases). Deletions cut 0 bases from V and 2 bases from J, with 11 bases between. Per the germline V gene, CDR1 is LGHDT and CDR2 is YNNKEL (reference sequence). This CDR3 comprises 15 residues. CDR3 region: CASSQDQGSPYEQYF. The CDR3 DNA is TGTGCCAGCAGCCAAGATCAGGGGTCTCCCTACGAGCAGTACTTC.

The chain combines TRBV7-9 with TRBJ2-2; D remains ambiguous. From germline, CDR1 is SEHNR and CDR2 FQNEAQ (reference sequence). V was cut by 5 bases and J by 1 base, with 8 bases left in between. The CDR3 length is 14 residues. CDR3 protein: CASSHTLNTGELFF. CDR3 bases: TGTGCCAGCAGCCACACCCTGAACACCGGGGAGCTGTTTTTT.

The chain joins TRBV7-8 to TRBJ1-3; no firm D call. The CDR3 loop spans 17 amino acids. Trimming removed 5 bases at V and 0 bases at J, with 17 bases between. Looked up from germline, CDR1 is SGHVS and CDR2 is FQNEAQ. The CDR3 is CASSPRPLGGSGNTIYF. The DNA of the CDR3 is TGTGCCAGCAGCCCTAGACCCCTCGGCGGCTCTGGAAACACCATATATTTT. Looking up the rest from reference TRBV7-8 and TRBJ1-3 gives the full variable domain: GAGVSQSPRYKVAKRGQDVALRCDPISGHVSLFWYQQALGQGPEFLTYFQNEAQLDKSGLPSDRFFAERPEGSVSTLKIQRTQQEDSAVYLCASSPRPLGGSGNTIYFGEGSWLTVV.

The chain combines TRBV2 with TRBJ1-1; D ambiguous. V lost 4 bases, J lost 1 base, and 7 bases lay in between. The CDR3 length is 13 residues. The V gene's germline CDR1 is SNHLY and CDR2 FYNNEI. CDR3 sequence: CASSVYSNTEAFF. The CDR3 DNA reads TGTGCCAGCAGTGTGTATTCGAACACTGAAGCTTTCTTT. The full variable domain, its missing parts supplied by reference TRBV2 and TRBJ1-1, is EPEVTQTPSHQVTQMGQEVILRCVPISNHLYFYWYRQILGQKVEFLVSFYNNEISEKSEIFDDQFSVERPDGSNFTLKIRSTKLEDSAMYFCASSVYSNTEAFFGQGTRLTVV.

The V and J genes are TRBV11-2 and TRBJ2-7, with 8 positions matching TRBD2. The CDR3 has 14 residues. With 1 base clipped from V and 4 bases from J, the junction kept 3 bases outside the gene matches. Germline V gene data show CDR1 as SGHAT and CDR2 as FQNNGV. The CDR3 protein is CASSLVRGGYEQYF. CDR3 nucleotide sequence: TGTGCCAGCAGCTTAGTTCGGGGGGGGTACGAGCAGTACTTC.